This is a list of T cell receptor beta chains from one sample in a study of spatial heterogeneity in lung cancer. TCRdb ran MiXCR on the 5' RACE reads and lists one entry per CDR3 protein. The data hold some 22,000 distinct CDR3 sequences, with 4% to 6% observed a single time. Sequencing used PBMCs, obtained at surgery. The receptors stem from a male donor with early-stage non-small cell lung cancer. Both conserved end residues are part of each CDR3. Fields, in order: J gene, clone size, V gene, CDR3 protein. The size field reads once, few or many counts, or a class when the clone is expanded.

J: TRBJ1-6; size: many; V: TRBV9; CDR3: CASSTQQGFVDSPLHF
J: TRBJ2-7; size: many; V: TRBV5-1; CDR3: CASSLALAGEDEQYF
J: TRBJ2-7; size: many; V: TRBV27; CDR3: CASSRQGISSYEQYF
J: TRBJ2-2; size: many; V: TRBV2; CDR3: CASSEGPGELFF
J: TRBJ1-1; size: many; V: TRBV7-2; CDR3: CASSLQGGDTEAFF
J: TRBJ2-2; size: many; V: TRBV19; CDR3: CASSLVAGRPGELFF
J: TRBJ2-2; size: many; V: TRBV12-3/TRBV12-4; CDR3: CASTRGVTGELFF
J: TRBJ2-7; size: many; V: TRBV7-2; CDR3: CASSPYSYEQYF
J: TRBJ2-7; size: many; V: TRBV28; CDR3: CASRSTGTSVNEQYF
J: TRBJ2-1; size: many; V: TRBV28; CDR3: CASSGAPAPGQFF
J: TRBJ2-7; size: many; V: TRBV7-8; CDR3: CASSPLSGRPYEQYF
J: TRBJ2-5; size: many; V: TRBV2; CDR3: CASSGPGGGQETQYF
J: TRBJ1-2; size: many; V: TRBV6-1; CDR3: CASSEGEPRYGYTF
J: TRBJ1-1; size: many; V: TRBV7-9; CDR3: CASNRDSWPTEAFF
J: TRBJ1-6; size: many; V: TRBV7-9; CDR3: CASSLRQGNNSPLHF
J: TRBJ1-5; size: many; V: TRBV6-2/TRBV6-3; CDR3: CASSDIHSNQPQHF
J: TRBJ2-1; size: many; V: TRBV21-1; CDR3: CASRQQGLAYNEQFF